Below are 6 T cell receptor beta chains sequenced from a single sample in a study of cytomegalovirus exposure and HLA in healthy donors. Amplification used 60 Vbeta primers and 13 Jbeta primers. The table came from immunoSEQ multiplex PCR; TCRdb's copy has only in-frame clones and leaves some out. The sample yields about 180,000 clones, approximately 72% seen once. Sequenced sample: PBMCs. These TCRs come from a human donor in good health.

V usage is TRBV19 and J usage is TRBJ1-5; 7 bases fit TRBD1. J was trimmed by 7 bases and V by 6 bases; bases with no gene match: 9. CDR1 and CDR2 (germline): LNHDA, SQIVND (reference sequence). The CDR3 is made up of 14 amino acids. The CDR3 nucleotides are TGTGCCAGTAGGCCCTTGACAGGGCGCCAGCCCCAGCATTTT. Protein product: CASRPLTGRQPQHF.

The chain uses TRBV7-9 and TRBJ1-1, with a weak D call TRBD1 (5 bases). The germline CDR1 and CDR2 sequences are SEHNR and FQNEAQ (reference sequence). The CDR3 runs to 15 residues. Deletions cut 2 bases from V and 1 base from J, with 11 bases between. CDR3: CASSLSGGGNTEAFF. The CDR3 bases are TGTGCCAGCAGCTTAAGCGGGGGTGGGAACACTGAAGCTTTCTTT.

About this clone itself: Since a much larger clone is just one base distant, this may be a read error. This chain uses TRBV7-6 with TRBJ1-3, with TRBD1 matching over 9 bases. The length of the CDR3 is 15 residues. Germline V lookup: CDR1 SGHVS, CDR2 FNYEAQ. After removal of 3 bases from V and 1 base from J, the junction contained 1 base not matched to a gene. DNA of the CDR3: TGTGCCAGCAGCTTGGGACAGGGTTCTGGAAACACCATATATTTT. Protein: CASSLGQGSGNTIYF.

The rearrangement joins TRBV2 to TRBJ2-3; tentatively, D is TRBD1 (6 bases). Trimming removed 8 bases from V and 0 bases from J, with 18 bases in between. From germline, CDR1 is SNHLY and CDR2 FYNNEI. This CDR3 is built from 16 residues. CDR3 loop: CASHGTTTTSTDTQYF. As DNA, the CDR3 is TGTGCCAGCCACGGGACAACTACGACTAGCACAGATACGCAGTATTTT. The full variable domain, with the rest looked up from reference TRBV2 and TRBJ2-3, is EPEVTQTPSHQVTQMGQEVILRCVPISNHLYFYWYRQILGQKVEFLVSFYNNEISEKSEIFDDQFSVERPDGSNFTLKIRSTKLEDSAMYFCASHGTTTTSTDTQYFGPGTRLTVL.

CDR3 sequence (DNA): TGTGCCAGCAGCGATGGACAGGGTTATAATTCACCCCTCCACTTT. As protein: CASSDGQGYNSPLHF. The chain is built from TRBV9 and TRBJ1-6, with 8 bases matching TRBD1. The V gene's germline CDR1 is SGDLS and CDR2 YYNGEE. CDR3 length: 15 residues. Losses at the gene ends were 3 bases for V and 4 bases for J; bases not matched to a gene: 3.

A note on this clone: Other DNA sequences within the sample encode an identical CDR3. V usage is TRBV11-2 and J usage is TRBJ2-7; D remains unclear. Trimming removed 1 base at V and 3 bases at J, with 7 bases between. In germline, CDR1 is SGHAT, CDR2 FQNNGV. This CDR3 region has 13 residues. CDR3 nucleotide sequence: TGTGCCAGCAGCTTAGGATCAGTCTACGAGCAGTACTTC. It yields the protein CASSLGSVYEQYF.